This T cell receptor beta chain derives from a study of T cell responses to AZD1222 COVID-19 vaccine. The germline V gene encodes CDR1 LNHDA and CDR2 SQIVND (reference sequence). The CDR3 consists of 16 residues. Between the trimmed V and J ends, which lost 3 bases and 8 bases, there was a span of 17 bases. Measured with immunoSEQ multiplex PCR; TCRdb has only the in-frame clones, and not every one. Among 85,000 to 95,000 clones listed, around 90% were seen once. This sequence originates from an adult in good health. The chain is built from TRBV19 and TRBJ1-6; D perhaps matches TRBD1 (5 bases). Specimen: peripheral blood, collected on day 0 of AZD1222 vaccination. The CDR3 DNA reads as TGTGCCAGTAGTATGTCATGGCAACCGGGGGATTCACCCCTCCACTTT. Its translation is CASSMSWQPGDSPLHF.